Presented here are 24 T cell receptor beta chains from one specimen sequenced in a study of blood T cells in healthy people across ages. Using a J-beta primer mix together with a sample-barcoded 5' primer, a second PCR was run for about 6 to 11 cycles. TCRdb reanalysed the 5' RACE reads using MiXCR and keeps one entry per CDR3 protein. The sample contains about 680,000 distinct CDR3 sequences, 45% to 50% of which appear only once. Sequencing was done on a sample of blood. The origin of the receptors is a woman aged 55-69 years in good health.

This clonotype was seen once. V gene TRBV5-5 combines with J gene TRBJ2-6; D tentatively fits TRBD1 or TRBD2 (5 bases each). Between the trimmed V and J ends, which lost 4 bases and 0 bases, there was a span of 20 bases. The CDR3 consists of 19 residues. Germline V lookup: CDR1 SGHKS, CDR2 YYEKEE (reference sequence). The CDR3 protein is CASSPWRTGPSSGANVLTF. The CDR3 DNA is TGTGCCAGCAGCCCCTGGAGGACGGGACCCAGCTCTGGGGCCAACGTCCTGACTTTC.

This chain joins TRBV5-1 and TRBJ2-7, with D perhaps matching TRBD1 (5 bases). Germline V lookup: CDR1 SGHRS, CDR2 YFSETQ. The V and J ends lost 2 bases and 5 bases respectively, with 17 bases between them. CDR3 length: 15 residues. CDR3 bases: TGCGCCAGCAGCTTCAGTGGGGCAGACCGAGACGAGCAGTACTTC. It specifies CASSFSGADRDEQYF.

This chain's CDR3 is CASSLSQGGSYEQYF. As DNA, the CDR3 is TGTGCCAGCAGCTTGAGCCAGGGGGGCTCCTACGAGCAGTACTTC. The chain employs TRBV5-5 and TRBJ2-7; tentative D call: TRBD1 (7 bases). V was shortened by 1 base and J by 0 bases, with 11 bases between the two germline ends. From germline, CDR1 is SGHKS and CDR2 YYEKEE (reference sequence). This CDR3 is 15 amino acids long. Looking up the rest from reference TRBV5-5 and TRBJ2-7 gives the full variable domain: DAGVTQSPTHLIKTRGQQVTLRCSPISGHKSVSWYQQVLGQGPQFIFQYYEKEERGRGNFPDRFSARQFPNYSSELNVNALLLGDSALYLCASSLSQGGSYEQYFGPGTRLTVT.

V and J are TRBV20-1 and TRBJ2-1; 8 bases match TRBD1. This CDR3 has 13 amino acids. Trimming at V came to 5 bases and at J to 7 bases, leaving 7 bases not matched to a gene. Per germline, CDR1 DFQATT and CDR2 SNEGSKA (reference sequence). The CDR3 DNA is TGCAGTGCTCCTTGGACAGGGCTGAATGAGCAGTTCTTC. This gives the protein CSAPWTGLNEQFF.

There are a few counts of this clonotype. The V call is TRBV20-1, the J call TRBJ2-1, with no clear D. Trimming took 2 bases from V and 5 from J, leaving 7 bases between them. This CDR3 region has 12 residues. Germline V CDR1 and CDR2: DFQATT, SNEGSKA (reference sequence). This CDR3 is CSARIYNNEQFF. The CDR3 DNA follows: TGCAGTGCTAGAATCTATAACAATGAGCAGTTCTTC.

Only a few counts were recorded for this clonotype. The V gene is TRBV29-1, the J gene TRBJ1-1; 7 bases match TRBD1. Germline trimming cut 7 bases from V and 7 bases from J; bases unmatched to any gene: 9. Germline V gene lookup returns CDR1 SQVTM and CDR2 ANQGSEA. CDR3 length: 12 residues. CDR3 nucleotides: TGCAGCGGCTCCAGGGGGGATAATGAAGCTTTCTTT. The encoded protein is CSGSRGDNEAFF.

The chain uses TRBV5-5 and TRBJ2-3, with 10 bases matching TRBD2. The CDR3 loop spans 16 amino acids. Germline V gives CDR1 SGHKS, CDR2 YYEKEE (reference sequence). J gave up 6 bases and V 4 bases, and 11 bases lay outside the gene matches. CDR3 loop: CASSVWTSGLLDTQYF. CDR3 DNA: TGTGCCAGCAGCGTCTGGACTAGCGGACTGCTGGATACGCAGTATTTT.

The chain joins TRBV6-2 or TRBV6-3 to TRBJ2-5, with 10 positions matching TRBD2. Germline V gene lookup returns CDR1 MNHEY and CDR2 SVGEGT. Trimming removed 7 bases from V and 3 bases from J; junction bases left unmatched: 5. The CDR3 covers 14 residues. For the CDR3, the DNA is TGTGCCAGCAACCAGCTAGCGGGAGAAGAGACCCAGTACTTC. As protein: CASNQLAGEETQYF.

The J gene is TRBJ1-2, the V gene TRBV7-9; D is undetermined. Germline V gene data show CDR1 as SEHNR and CDR2 as FQNEAQ (reference sequence). The CDR3 covers 15 residues. V was shortened by 0 bases and J by 1 base, with 9 bases between the two germline ends. The CDR3: CASSLASPSNYGYTF. CDR3 nucleotides: TGTGCCAGCAGCTTAGCGTCGCCCAGTAACTATGGCTACACCTTC. The full variable domain, completed using reference TRBV7-9 and TRBJ1-2, is DTGVSQNPRHKITKRGQNVTFRCDPISEHNRLYWYRQTLGQGPEFLTYFQNEAQLEKSRLLSDRFSAERPKGSFSTLEIQRTEQGDSAMYLCASSLASPSNYGYTFGSGTRLTVV.

This clonotype occurred a few times. The chain recombines TRBV2 with TRBJ2-1, with a weak D call TRBD2 (5 bases). The CDR3 covers 14 residues. V was shortened by 8 bases and J by 1 base, with 12 bases between the two germline ends. Germline V gives CDR1 SNHLY, CDR2 FYNNEI. The CDR3: CASSPRGSYNEQFF. CDR3 in DNA: TGTGCCAGCTCGCCCCGGGGATCCTACAATGAGCAGTTCTTC.

The chain carries TRBV20-1 and TRBJ2-3; a possible D gene is TRBD2 (6 bases). V lost 2 bases to trimming and J lost 5 bases, with 14 bases between them. This CDR3 is built from 14 residues. CDR1 is DFQATT and CDR2 is SNEGSKA in the germline V gene (reference sequence). In nucleotides, the CDR3 is TGCAGTGCTAGACGGTCTAGCGTGCAAGATACGCAGTATTTT. Its translation is CSARRSSVQDTQYF.

The V gene is TRBV6-5, the J gene TRBJ2-1; D may correspond to TRBD1 or TRBD2 (5 bases each). V lost 5 bases and J lost 8, with 16 bases in between. The CDR3 spans 14 residues. CDR1 and CDR2 (germline): MNHEY, SVGAGI. The CDR3: CASSHQGELDEQFF. The CDR3 region has the DNA TGTGCCAGCAGTCATCAAGGGGAGTTAGATGAGCAGTTCTTC.

With respect to this clonotype: Possible read error: a much larger clone is one base away. This sequence joins TRBV29-1 and TRBJ2-5; no firm D call. Between the trimmed V and J ends, which lost 2 bases and 5 bases, there was a span of 9 bases. The CDR3 length is 12 residues. Germline V gene data show CDR1 as SQVTM and CDR2 as ANQGSEA. The CDR3 DNA sequence: TGCAGCGTTGAACACAACAAGGAGACCCAGTACTTC. This translates into CSVEHNKETQYF.

The gene calls are TRBV2 and TRBJ1-5, with D unresolved. The CDR3 has 11 residues. CDR1 is SNHLY, CDR2 FYNNEI, per germline. V was shortened by 4 bases and J by 5 bases, with 3 bases between the two germline ends. The CDR3 bases are TGTGCCAGCAGTGTTGATCAGCCCCAGCATTTT. It specifies CASSVDQPQHF.

V and J are TRBV11-2 and TRBJ2-1; 10 bases align to TRBD2. V gave up 5 bases and J gave up 3 bases; unmatched junction bases: 10. This CDR3 is built from 17 residues. CDR1 SGHAT and CDR2 FQNNGV come from the germline V gene. CDR3 in DNA: TGTGCCAGCAGCCCAATCCGGGGACTAGCGAGCTACAATGAGCAGTTCTTC. It translates to CASSPIRGLASYNEQFF. The full variable domain, in which reference TRBV11-2 and TRBJ2-1 provide the parts outside the CDR3, is EAGVAQSPRYKIIEKRQSVAFWCNPISGHATLYWYQQILGQGPKLLIQFQNNGVVDDSQLPKDRFSAERLKGVDSTLKIQPAKLEDSAVYLCASSPIRGLASYNEQFFGPGTRLTVL.

This clonotype was observed a few times. V usage is TRBV10-3 and J usage is TRBJ2-1, with D hard to call. The V end lost 1 base, the J end lost 0 bases, and 7 bases lay between the germline ends. This CDR3 spans 15 amino acids. Germline-derived CDR1 and CDR2 are ENHRY and SYGVKD. This chain's CDR3 is CAISELESSYNEQFF. CDR3 nucleotides: TGTGCCATCAGTGAGTTGGAGAGCTCCTACAATGAGCAGTTCTTC.

Regarding this clonotype: One junction end does not reproduce the germline sequence, and a read error may be involved. The chain has TRBV4-2 and TRBJ2-2, with 13 positions matching TRBD2. The CDR3 extends over 18 amino acids. Germline V CDR1 and CDR2: LGHNA, YNFKEQ. The CDR3 nucleotides are TGTGTCAGCAGCCGAGGGACTAGCGGGAAAGGGGGCACCGGGGAGCTGTTTTTT. Translation gives CVSSRGTSGKGGTGELFF.

A few counts support this clonotype. The chain joins TRBV5-4 to TRBJ2-1; TRBD1 is a possible D gene (6 bases). The CDR3 spans 13 residues. Per the germline V gene, CDR1 is SGHNT and CDR2 is YYREEE (reference sequence). V lost 1 base and J lost 10, with 12 bases in between. The CDR3 DNA follows: TGTGCCAGCAGCTTGTCCGGGACACCCGAGCAGTTCTTC. Translating it yields CASSLSGTPEQFF.

This clonotype was seen a handful of times. This chain connects TRBV15 to TRBJ2-1, with 9 bases aligning to TRBD1. Germline assignment: CDR1 LNHNV and CDR2 YYDKDF (reference sequence). The CDR3 is 14 residues long. With V trimmed by 5 bases and J by 6 bases, 5 bases remained unmatched. CDR3 in DNA: TGTGCCACCAGCGGACAGGGGCGCGTCAATGAGCAGTTCTTC. It specifies CATSGQGRVNEQFF. Looking up the rest from reference TRBV15 and TRBJ2-1 gives the full variable domain: DAMVIQNPRYQVTQFGKPVTLSCSQTLNHNVMYWYQQKSSQAPKLLFHYYDKDFNNEADTPDNFQSRRPNTSFCFLDIRSPGLGDTAMYLCATSGQGRVNEQFFGPGTRLTVL.

The chain carries TRBV28 and TRBJ2-1, with 11 nucleotides matching TRBD2. Trimming took 6 bases from V and 13 from J; bases not matched to a gene: 11. CDR3 size: 14 residues. CDR1 MDHEN and CDR2 SYDVKM come from the germline V gene. For the CDR3, the DNA is TGTGCCAGCAGCCCAACTAGCGGGAGATCTAGCCAGTTCTTC. This gives the protein CASSPTSGRSSQFF.

This clonotype was seen more than once but under ten times. The rearrangement links TRBV7-8 to TRBJ2-1; 13 bases are shared with TRBD2. V lost 0 bases and J lost 10; bases outside the gene matches: 6. The CDR3 sequence is 16 residues long. The germline CDR1 and CDR2 sequences are SGHVS and FQNEAQ. The CDR3 DNA reads as TGTGCCAGCAGCTTAGCTGGGACTAGCGGGGCACAGGAGCAGTTCTTC. Translation gives CASSLAGTSGAQEQFF.

The J gene is TRBJ2-4, the V gene TRBV28; 14 bases agree with TRBD2. Gene TRBJ2-7 matches the end of the DNA better, so the J call may be wrong. The CDR3 runs 18 residues. The germline V gene has CDR1 MDHEN and CDR2 SYDVKM. The CDR3 reads CASSPMTSGRASRNEQYF. The DNA of the CDR3 is TGTGCCAGCAGTCCGATGACTAGCGGGAGGGCGTCGAGGAACGAGCAGTACTTC.

The chain carries TRBV24-1 and TRBJ2-5, with 8 positions matching TRBD2. The J call is uncertain, as TRBJ2-7 better fits the DNA end. The V gene's germline CDR1 is KGHDR and CDR2 SFDVKD. CDR3 length: 15 amino acids. CDR3 amino acids: CATSDRAGAFREQYF. The DNA of the CDR3 is TGTGCCACCAGTGATCGAGCGGGAGCCTTCCGCGAGCAGTACTTC.

CDR3 nucleotides: TGTGCCAGCAGCTCCTCCGTGACGGGGACCCAGTACTTC. Amino acid sequence: CASSSSVTGTQYF. V and J are TRBV7-2 and TRBJ2-7; D unresolved. Near its end, the DNA agrees better with TRBJ2-5, so the J call may be wrong. The germline CDR1 and CDR2 sequences are SGHTA and FQGNSA. The CDR3 covers 13 residues.